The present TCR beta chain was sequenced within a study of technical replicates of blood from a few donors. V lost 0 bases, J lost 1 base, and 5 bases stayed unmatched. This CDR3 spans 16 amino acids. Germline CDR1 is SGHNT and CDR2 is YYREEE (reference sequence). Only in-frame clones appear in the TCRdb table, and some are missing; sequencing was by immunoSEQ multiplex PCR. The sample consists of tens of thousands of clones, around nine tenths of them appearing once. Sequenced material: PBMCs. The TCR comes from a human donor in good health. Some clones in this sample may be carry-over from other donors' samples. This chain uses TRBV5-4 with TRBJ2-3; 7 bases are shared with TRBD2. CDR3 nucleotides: TGTGCCAGCAGCTTGGAAGGGCTAGCGGGCACAGATACGCAGTATTTT. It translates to CASSLEGLAGTDTQYF.